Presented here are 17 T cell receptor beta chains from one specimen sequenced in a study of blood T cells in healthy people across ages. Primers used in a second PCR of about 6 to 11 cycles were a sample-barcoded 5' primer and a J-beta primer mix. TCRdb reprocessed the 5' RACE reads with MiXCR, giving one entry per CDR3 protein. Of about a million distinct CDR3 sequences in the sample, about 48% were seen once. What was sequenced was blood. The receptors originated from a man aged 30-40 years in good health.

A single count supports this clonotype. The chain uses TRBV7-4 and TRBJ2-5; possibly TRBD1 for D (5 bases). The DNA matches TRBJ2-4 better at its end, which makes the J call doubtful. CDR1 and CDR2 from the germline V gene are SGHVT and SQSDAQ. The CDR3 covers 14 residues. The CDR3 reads CASSLGDRKNIQYF. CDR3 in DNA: TGTGCCAGCAGCTTAGGAGACAGAAAAAACATTCAGTACTTC.

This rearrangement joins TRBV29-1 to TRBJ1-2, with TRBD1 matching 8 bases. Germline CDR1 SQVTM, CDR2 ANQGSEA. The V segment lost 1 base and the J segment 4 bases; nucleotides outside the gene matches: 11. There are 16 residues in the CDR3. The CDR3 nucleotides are TGCAGCGTTGAAGCGTCCCGGACAGGGAGAACCTATGGCTACACCTTC. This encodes CSVEASRTGRTYGYTF.

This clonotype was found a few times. CDR3: CASSQEQGNTGELFF. Here the CDR3 DNA reads TGTGCCAGCAGCCAGGAGCAGGGTAACACCGGGGAGCTGTTTTTT. V usage is TRBV4-2 and J usage is TRBJ2-2, with D tentatively TRBD1 (5 bases). Germline V lookup: CDR1 LGHNA, CDR2 YNFKEQ. Trimming left V 3 bases short and J 2 bases short, with 10 bases between. The CDR3 loop spans 15 amino acids.

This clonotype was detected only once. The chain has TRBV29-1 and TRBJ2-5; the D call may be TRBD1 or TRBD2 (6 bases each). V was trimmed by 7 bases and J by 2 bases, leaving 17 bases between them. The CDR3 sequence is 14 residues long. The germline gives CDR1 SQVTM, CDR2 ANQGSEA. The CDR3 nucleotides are TGCAGCGCAATTCTCGGGGGCCGTCAAGAGACCCAGTACTTC. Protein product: CSAILGGRQETQYF.

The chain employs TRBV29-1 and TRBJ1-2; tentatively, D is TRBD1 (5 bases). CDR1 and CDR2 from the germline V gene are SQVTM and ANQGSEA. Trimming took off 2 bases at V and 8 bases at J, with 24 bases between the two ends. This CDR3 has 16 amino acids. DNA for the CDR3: TGCAGCGTTGAACCCCGCCTTGGACACTCCCAGGGAGGCTACACCTTC. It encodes CSVEPRLGHSQGGYTF.

Here the CDR3 DNA reads TGTGCCAGCAGCCACGGACTAGCGGGGGTGATCTCCTACAATGAGCAGTTCTTC. Its translation: CASSHGLAGVISYNEQFF. V is TRBV3-1 and J is TRBJ2-1; 13 bases are shared with TRBD2. V was clipped by 3 bases and J by 0 bases; unmatched bases: 5. CDR1 and CDR2 (germline): LGHDT, YNNKEL (reference sequence). The CDR3 has 18 amino acids.

The CDR3 bases are TGTGCCAGCGCTGGGGGGGCGTACACTGAAGCTTTCTTT. Encoded protein: CASAGGAYTEAFF. The J gene is TRBJ1-1, the V gene TRBV7-3, with D possibly being TRBD1 (6 bases). The germline V gene encodes CDR1 SGHTA and CDR2 FQGTGA. This CDR3 is 13 amino acids long. V lost 8 bases to trimming and J lost 3 bases, with 13 bases between them.

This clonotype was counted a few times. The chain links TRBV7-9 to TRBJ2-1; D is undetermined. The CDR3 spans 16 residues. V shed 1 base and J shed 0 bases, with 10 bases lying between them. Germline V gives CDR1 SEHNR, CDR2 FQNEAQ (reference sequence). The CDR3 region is CASSLVGRRSYNEQFF. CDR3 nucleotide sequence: TGTGCCAGCAGCTTAGTTGGACGCCGCTCCTACAATGAGCAGTTCTTC.

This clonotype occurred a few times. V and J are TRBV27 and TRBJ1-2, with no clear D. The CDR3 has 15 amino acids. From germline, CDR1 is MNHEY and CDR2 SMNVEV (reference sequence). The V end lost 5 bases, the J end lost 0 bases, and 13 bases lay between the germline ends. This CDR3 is CASSISRLANYGYTF. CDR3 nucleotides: TGTGCCAGCAGTATTTCACGGCTAGCTAACTATGGCTACACCTTC.

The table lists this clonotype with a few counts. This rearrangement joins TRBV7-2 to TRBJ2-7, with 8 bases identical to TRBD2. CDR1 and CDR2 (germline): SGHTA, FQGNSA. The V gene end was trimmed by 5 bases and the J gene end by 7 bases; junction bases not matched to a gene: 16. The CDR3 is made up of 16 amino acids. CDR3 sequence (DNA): TGTGCCAGCAGCCCCCAACTAGCGGTTCACCTTGTGGAGCAGTACTTC. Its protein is CASSPQLAVHLVEQYF. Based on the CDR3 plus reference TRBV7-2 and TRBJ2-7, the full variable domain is GAGVSQSPSNKVTEKGKDVELRCDPISGHTALYWYRQSLGQGLEFLIYFQGNSAPDKSGLPSDRFSAERTGGSVSTLTIQRTQQEDSAVYLCASSPQLAVHLVEQYFGPGTRLTVT.

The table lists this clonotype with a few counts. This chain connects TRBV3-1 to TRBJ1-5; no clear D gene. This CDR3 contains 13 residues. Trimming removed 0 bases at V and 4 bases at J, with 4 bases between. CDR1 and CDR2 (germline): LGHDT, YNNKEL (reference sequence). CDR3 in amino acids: CASSQEDNQPQHF. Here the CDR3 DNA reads TGTGCCAGCAGCCAAGAGGATAATCAGCCCCAGCATTTT.

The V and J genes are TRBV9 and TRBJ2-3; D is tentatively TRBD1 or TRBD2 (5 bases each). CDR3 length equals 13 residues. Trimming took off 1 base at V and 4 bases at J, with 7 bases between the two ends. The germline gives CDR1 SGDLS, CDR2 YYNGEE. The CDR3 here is CASSVRGADTQYF. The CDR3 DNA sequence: TGTGCCAGCAGCGTACGAGGGGCAGATACGCAGTATTTT.

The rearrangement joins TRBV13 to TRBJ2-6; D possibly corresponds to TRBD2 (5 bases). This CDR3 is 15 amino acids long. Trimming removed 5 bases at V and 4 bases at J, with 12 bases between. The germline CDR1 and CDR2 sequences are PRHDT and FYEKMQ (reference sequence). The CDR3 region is CASSPLAGGANVLTF. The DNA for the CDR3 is TGTGCCAGCAGCCCTCTTGCGGGCGGGGCCAACGTCCTGACTTTC.

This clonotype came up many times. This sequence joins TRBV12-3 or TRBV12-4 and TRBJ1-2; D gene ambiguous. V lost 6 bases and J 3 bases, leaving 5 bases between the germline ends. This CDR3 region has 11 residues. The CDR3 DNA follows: TGTGCCAGCAGGGAGTACTATGGCTACACCTTC. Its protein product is CASREYYGYTF.

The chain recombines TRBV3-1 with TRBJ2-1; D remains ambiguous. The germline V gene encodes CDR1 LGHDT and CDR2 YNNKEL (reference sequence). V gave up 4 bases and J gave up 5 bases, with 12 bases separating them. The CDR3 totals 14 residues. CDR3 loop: CASSRQTDNNEQFF. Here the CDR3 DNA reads TGTGCCAGCAGCCGGCAAACTGATAACAATGAGCAGTTCTTC.

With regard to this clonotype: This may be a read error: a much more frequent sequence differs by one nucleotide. In DNA, the CDR3 is TGTACCAGCAGTCGACAGGGGCTAGGTTATGGCTACACCTTC. The encoded protein is CTSSRQGLGYGYTF. The rearrangement links TRBV27 to TRBJ1-2; 8 bases match TRBD1. The CDR3 runs to 14 residues. Germline V gives CDR1 MNHEY, CDR2 SMNVEV (reference sequence).

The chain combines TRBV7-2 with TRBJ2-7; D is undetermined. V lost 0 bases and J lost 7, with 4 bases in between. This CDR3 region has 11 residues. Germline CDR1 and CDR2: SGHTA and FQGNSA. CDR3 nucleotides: TGTGCCAGCAGCTTAGCGATAGAGCAGTACTTC. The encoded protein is CASSLAIEQYF.